A single sample gave rise to the 4 T cell receptor beta chains below, sequenced in a study of a mutant IDH1 vaccine in newly diagnosed glioma. For these TCRs, the target antigens are not known. Sequencing was performed with immunoSEQ multiplex PCR; in TCRdb, only in-frame clones are kept and a portion is missing. The table shows 45,000 to 65,000 clones, with approximately 64% occurring only once. Time point here: week 47, end of study. Mutant IDH1 20-mer peptide, at 300 ug, made up each vaccine dose, with topical imiquimod. The material sequenced was peripheral blood mononuclear cells (PBMCs), taken from a glioma patient whose treatment included an IDH1 peptide vaccine. The receptors stem from a man in his forties with glioma. Some clones in this sample may be carry-over from other donors' samples.

This clone was observed once. V gene TRBV15 combines with J gene TRBJ1-2; 10 bases are a match to TRBD1. The germline V gene has CDR1 LNHNV and CDR2 YYDKDF (reference sequence). J gave up 10 bases and V 1 base, and 6 bases lay outside the gene matches. The CDR3 extends over 14 amino acids. As DNA, the CDR3 is TGTGCCACCAGCAGAGCAGGGACAGGGGTTGACTACACCTTC. Encoded protein: CATSRAGTGVDYTF.

The rearrangement joins TRBV6-6 to TRBJ1-3, with D unclear. Germline values: CDR1 MNHNY, CDR2 SVGAGI (reference sequence). The CDR3 covers 14 residues. Trimming took off 0 bases at V and 3 bases at J, with 6 bases between the two ends. CDR3 residues: CASSYSGIGNTIYF. For the CDR3, the DNA is TGTGCCAGCAGTTACTCAGGGATTGGAAACACCATATATTTT.

The chain links TRBV4-1 to TRBJ2-2, with a weak D call TRBD1 (6 bases). The CDR3 is 15 amino acids. Germline V gives CDR1 MGHRA, CDR2 YSYEKL. Trimming left V 6 bases short and J 7 bases short, with 18 bases between. The CDR3 coding sequence is TGCGCCAGCAGGCTGCATGGGGGCTCCGGCGGGGAGCTGTTTTTT. This encodes CASRLHGGSGGELFF.

This clone was counted only a few times. The V gene is TRBV4-1, the J gene TRBJ2-1, with D uncertain. V gave up 0 bases and J gave up 3 bases, with 6 bases separating them. CDR3 size: 14 residues. CDR1 MGHRA and CDR2 YSYEKL come from the germline V gene. The CDR3 loop reads CASSQEGVYNEQFF. The CDR3 nucleotides are TGCGCCAGCAGCCAAGAAGGAGTCTACAATGAGCAGTTCTTC.